This T cell receptor beta chain derives from a study of long-term antiretroviral therapy in people with HIV. The germline CDR1 and CDR2 sequences are MNHNS and SASEGT. Between the trimmed V and J ends, which lost 4 bases and 8 bases, there was a span of 11 bases. The CDR3 has 13 residues. The run of the v3.0 immunoSEQ assay was at survey level. Sequencing was performed with immunoSEQ multiplex PCR; in TCRdb, only in-frame clones are kept and a portion is missing. Among some 33,000 clones listed, roughly 87% were seen once. Note on this clone: Its target is unknown.

Broader study findings: Samples were collected from the mid-2000s to the late 2010s under possibly less effective ART regimens.

Without exception, participants with HIV were treated in the United States. The clonotype was recovered from a man younger than 35 with HIV. Material: unsorted PBMCs, obtained 0.6 years after starting antiretroviral therapy. The chain is built from TRBV6-1 and TRBJ1-4, with a weak D call TRBD1 (5 bases). For the CDR3, the DNA is TGTGCCAGCAGTGGGGGACTGTGGGAAAAACTGTTTTTT. It specifies CASSGGLWEKLFF.